This T cell receptor beta chain was profiled in a study of blood T cell repertoires in COVID-19. Study background: Sites in the United States, Italy and Spain provided acute and convalescent COVID-19 samples.

Germline loops: CDR1 MDHEN, CDR2 SYDVKM. The CDR3 is 13 amino acids. V shed 4 bases, J shed 15 bases, and the junction held 12 bases outside the gene matches. Per the authors' pipeline: By means of reference gene primer amplification, nucleated cell counts were estimated. Libraries were prepared by immunoSEQ multiplex PCR; TCRdb keeps only in-frame clonotypes and omits some of them. V, J and clone size were drawn from that table, and D and trimming were deduced from the DNA. Seen here are 150,000 or so clones, around three quarters observed once, and the top ten hold 1.5% to 2%. Sequencing was performed on peripheral blood. V is TRBV28 and J is TRBJ1-5; TRBD1 aligns across 7 bases. The sequence was obtained from an elderly man with acute or convalescent COVID-19. The CDR3 sequence: CASSSPTGDPSHF. CDR3 nucleotide sequence: TGTGCCAGCAGTTCCCCTACAGGGGACCCCTCGCATTTT. The full variable domain, with the rest looked up from reference TRBV28 and TRBJ1-5, is DVKVTQSSRYLVKRTGEKVFLECVQDMDHENMFWYRQDPGLGLRLIYFSYDVKMKEKGDIPEGYSVSREKKERFSLILESASTNQTSMYLCASSSPTGDPSHFGDGTRLSIL.